Presented here are 9 T cell receptor beta chains from one specimen sequenced in a study of T cells after posttransplantation cyclophosphamide. The repertoire was sequenced with immunoSEQ multiplex PCR; TCRdb's copy has only in-frame clones and lacks some. Here the sample spans more than 20,000 clones, approximately 73% being singletons. Material for sequencing was memory CD4+ T cells sorted from PBMCs. Receptor source: a woman aged 60-75 years in good health, CMV-negative, and a related stem cell transplant donor.

This clone turned up a few times. The rearrangement links TRBV29-1 to TRBJ2-2, with TRBD1 matching over 7 bases. Looked up from germline, CDR1 is SQVTM and CDR2 is ANQGSEA. Trimming removed 5 bases from V and 0 bases from J; junction bases left unmatched: 6. This CDR3 has 15 residues. CDR3 nucleotide sequence: TGCAGCGTTAGGTACCAGGGGGCGAACACCGGGGAGCTGTTTTTT. It specifies CSVRYQGANTGELFF.

The chain employs TRBV6-1 and TRBJ2-7, with 7 bases identical to TRBD1. This CDR3 is built from 13 residues. CDR1 and CDR2 (germline): MNHNS, SASEGT. The V gene end was trimmed by 6 bases and the J gene end by 2 bases; junction bases not matched to a gene: 4. CDR3 residues: CASRGTATYEQYF. The CDR3 nucleotides read TGTGCCAGCAGAGGGACAGCGACCTACGAGCAGTACTTC.

This sequence joins TRBV10-1 and TRBJ2-1; 9 positions agree with TRBD1. CDR3 size: 18 residues. After removal of 3 bases from V and 8 bases from J, the junction contained 17 bases not matched to a gene. Looked up from germline, CDR1 is WNHNN and CDR2 is SYGVQD (reference sequence). The CDR3 loop reads CASSDPTLGTGIRDEQFF. CDR3 coding DNA: TGCGCCAGCAGTGACCCGACGTTGGGGACAGGGATTCGGGATGAGCAGTTCTTC.

The J gene is TRBJ1-4, the V gene TRBV7-9, with 8 nucleotides matching TRBD1. V dropped 5 bases and J dropped 7; count of bases not matched to a gene: 9. The germline V gene encodes CDR1 SEHNR and CDR2 FQNEAQ (reference sequence). This CDR3 is built from 15 residues. CDR3 sequence (DNA): TGTGCCAGCAGCCCCACCAACAGGGGGGGTGAAAAACTGTTTTTT. The encoded protein is CASSPTNRGGEKLFF.

Comment on this clone: A read error may produce the germline difference seen at one junction end. The rearrangement links TRBV7-7 to TRBJ2-1; 11 bases are shared with TRBD2. The germline V gene encodes CDR1 SSHAT and CDR2 FNYEAQ (reference sequence). The length of the CDR3 is 15 residues. CDR3 nucleotide sequence: TGTGCTAGCAGCTTAGCGGGGGGGCCTAGCTATGAGCAGTTCTTC. This sequence encodes CASSLAGGPSYEQFF. Combining the CDR3 with reference TRBV7-7 and TRBJ2-1 gives the whole variable domain GAGVSQSPRYKVTKRGQDVTLRCDPISSHATLYWYQQALGQGPEFLTYFNYEAQPDKSGLPSDRFSAERPEGSISTLTIQRTEQRDSAMYRCASSLAGGPSYEQFFGPGTRLTVL.

The chain recombines TRBV5-4 with TRBJ2-2, with D possibly matching TRBD2 (6 bases). The CDR3 runs to 14 residues. The V gene's germline CDR1 is SGHNT and CDR2 YYREEE (reference sequence). Trimming stripped 4 bases from V and 5 bases from J, with 12 bases between. The CDR3 reads CASSKGRETGELFF. The CDR3 DNA follows: TGTGCCAGCAGCAAGGGACGGGAGACCGGGGAGCTGTTTTTT.

This clone was found once. The chain employs TRBV18 and TRBJ1-2; possible D gene TRBD1, 5 bases. With 2 bases removed from V and 4 bases from J, the gap between germline ends came to 14 bases. The CDR3 loop spans 15 amino acids. CDR1 KGHSH and CDR2 LQKENI come from the germline V gene. The CDR3 bases are TGTGCCAGCTCACCAGGGAGCGGGGGTTCCTATGGCTACACCTTC. As protein: CASSPGSGGSYGYTF.

The chain employs TRBV4-3 and TRBJ2-7; 10 bases fit TRBD2. V lost 0 bases and J lost 0; bases outside the gene matches: 5. The CDR3 has 17 amino acids. Germline V lookup: CDR1 LGHNA, CDR2 YSLEER. This CDR3 reads CASSQDRTSGVSYEQYF. In nucleotides, the CDR3 is TGCGCCAGCAGCCAAGATAGAACTAGCGGGGTCTCCTACGAGCAGTACTTC.

This clone appeared a few times. This chain joins TRBV7-3 and TRBJ2-2; 7 bases are shared with TRBD1. This CDR3 contains 14 residues. From germline, CDR1 is SGHTA and CDR2 FQGTGA. V shed 5 bases, J shed 4 bases, and the junction held 4 bases outside the gene matches. In DNA, the CDR3 is TGTGCCAGCAGCCCCGGGACAGTCACCGGGGAGCTGTTTTTT. Its translation is CASSPGTVTGELFF.